This T cell receptor (beta chain) originates from a study of blood T cell repertoires in COVID-19. For the study at large: Some COVID-19 samples were acute and others convalescent; all came from the United States, Italy and Spain.

The CDR3 extends over 17 amino acids. The V segment lost 5 bases and the J segment 8 bases; nucleotides outside the gene matches: 15. CDR1 MNHNY and CDR2 SVGAGI come from the germline V gene (reference sequence). Here immunoSEQ multiplex PCR was the method, and the copy in TCRdb shows in-frame clones only, minus some. The sample holds fewer than 200,000 clones, approximately 85% seen once. The specimen was peripheral blood. The sequence was obtained from a man aged 55 to 70 who had recovered from COVID-19. The chain uses TRBV6-6 and TRBJ2-3, with TRBD2 matching over 11 bases. CDR3 DNA: TGTGCCAGCAGTCAGGCCCCGACTAGCGGGATCCTGGGTACGCAGTATTTT. This translates into CASSQAPTSGILGTQYF.